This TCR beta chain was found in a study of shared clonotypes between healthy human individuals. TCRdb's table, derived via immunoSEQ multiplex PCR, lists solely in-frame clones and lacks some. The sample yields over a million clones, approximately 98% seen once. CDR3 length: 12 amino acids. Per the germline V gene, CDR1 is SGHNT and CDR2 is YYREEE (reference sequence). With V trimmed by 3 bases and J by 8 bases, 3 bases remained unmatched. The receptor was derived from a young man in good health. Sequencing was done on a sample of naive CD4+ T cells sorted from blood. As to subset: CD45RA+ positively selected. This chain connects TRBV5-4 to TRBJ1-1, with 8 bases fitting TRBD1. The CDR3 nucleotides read TGTGCCAGCAGCTCGGGACAGGCGGAAGCTTTCTTT. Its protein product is CASSSGQAEAFF.